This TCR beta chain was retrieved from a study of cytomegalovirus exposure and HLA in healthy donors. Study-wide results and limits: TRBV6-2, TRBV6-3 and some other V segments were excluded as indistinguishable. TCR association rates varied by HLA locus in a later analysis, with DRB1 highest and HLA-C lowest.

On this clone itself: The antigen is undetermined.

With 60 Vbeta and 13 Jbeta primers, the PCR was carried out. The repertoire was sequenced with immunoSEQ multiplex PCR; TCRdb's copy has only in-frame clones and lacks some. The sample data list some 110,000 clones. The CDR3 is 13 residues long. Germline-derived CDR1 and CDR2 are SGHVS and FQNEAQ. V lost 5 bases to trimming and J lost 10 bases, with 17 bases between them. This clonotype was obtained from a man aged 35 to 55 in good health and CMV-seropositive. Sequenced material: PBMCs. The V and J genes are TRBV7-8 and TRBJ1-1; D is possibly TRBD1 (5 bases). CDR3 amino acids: CASSPEAGTGAFF. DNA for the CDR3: TGTGCCAGCAGCCCAGAGGCGGGGACCGGAGCTTTCTTT. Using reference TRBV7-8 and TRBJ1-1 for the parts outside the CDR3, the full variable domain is GAGVSQSPRYKVAKRGQDVALRCDPISGHVSLFWYQQALGQGPEFLTYFQNEAQLDKSGLPSDRFFAERPEGSVSTLKIQRTQQEDSAVYLCASSPEAGTGAFFGQGTRLTVV.